Listed below are T cell receptor beta chains from one sample, sequenced in a study of cytomegalovirus exposure and HLA in healthy donors. Produced via immunoSEQ multiplex PCR; TCRdb's table is partial and in-frame only. This sample has under 150,000 clones; around 87% occur once, and the top ten carry 8.7%. The material sequenced was PBMCs. The receptor set was obtained from a man between 18 and 29 years old in good health and CMV-seropositive. Both conserved end residues are part of each CDR3.

J,V,CDR3
TRBJ2-3,TRBV2,CASSRRRQGSNTDTQYF
TRBJ2-5,TRBV18,CASSPVTAETQYF
TRBJ1-2,TRBV11-2,CASSLGIRGGDGYTF
TRBJ2-7,TRBV5-1,CASSLGQGRVPFEQYF
TRBJ1-1,TRBV27,CASRPIGQKNTEAFF
TRBJ1-1,TRBV29-1,CSVGVAGKNTEAFF
TRBJ1-2,TRBV25-1,CASSEDRAYGYTF
TRBJ1-1,TRBV19,CASSASTGGNTEAFF
TRBJ2-1,TRBV27,CASSRLAGGFNEQFF
TRBJ1-2,TRBV4-1,CASSQPLGQASNYGYTF
TRBJ2-7,TRBV7-6,CASSLQRGTGRYEQYF
TRBJ1-3,TRBV7-9,CASSLGQGRISGNTIYF
TRBJ1-3,TRBV13,CASSLRGTGNTIYF
TRBJ2-7,TRBV9,CASSVSGEFAEQYF
TRBJ1-5,TRBV27,CASRSRDSPNQPQHF
TRBJ2-1,TRBV9,CASSVWANEQFF
TRBJ2-3,TRBV20-1,CSALLATQYF
TRBJ2-7,TRBV28,CASRPGLAGTYEQYF
TRBJ2-7,TRBV27,CASSLSPDRGGEQYF
TRBJ2-5,TRBV7-6,CASSPTNRDYQETQYF
TRBJ2-7,TRBV19,CASSQSTSSYEQYF
TRBJ1-2,TRBV25-1,CASSGAFYGYTF
TRBJ2-1,TRBV2,CASKKESVSQFQFF
TRBJ1-1,TRBV19,CASSPDRSHSMNTEAFF
TRBJ2-3,TRBV19,CASSLTAGTDTQYF
TRBJ1-2,TRBV2,CASSGEGTAYGYTF
TRBJ2-7,TRBV19,CASSMGKSYEQYF
TRBJ1-6,TRBV6-5,CASKRGSSYNSPLHF
TRBJ2-7,TRBV18,CASSPGGGRAYEQYF
TRBJ1-5,TRBV6-4,CASSVEDNQPQHF
TRBJ2-7,TRBV7-9,CASSLPLGASYEQYF
TRBJ2-1,TRBV28,CASSLAGGGRYNEQFF
TRBJ2-1,TRBV5-6,CASSIRDRVFNEQFF
TRBJ2-5,TRBV5-4,CASSLWSGETQYF
TRBJ1-1,TRBV30,CAWIREDTEAFF
TRBJ2-7,TRBV11-3,CASSSTPPLTYEQYF
TRBJ2-7,TRBV27,CASSLYREGEQYF
TRBJ1-1,TRBV29-1,CSVCRTANTEAFF
TRBJ2-7,TRBV19,CASTGTGGSYEQYF
TRBJ1-1,TRBV29-1,CSVEDLWTDMNTEAFF
TRBJ2-5,TRBV7-8,CASQSREGQETQYF
TRBJ2-1,TRBV7-6,CASSLRVLDEQFF
TRBJ2-7,TRBV29-1,CSVRPGTASYEQYF
TRBJ1-2,TRBV7-2,CASSLKMTGTGYTF
TRBJ2-7,TRBV4-2,CASSQELGEGHYEQYF
TRBJ2-1,TRBV2,CASTGVWGNEQFF
TRBJ2-1,TRBV7-8,CASSTSGGTYNEQFF
TRBJ1-2,TRBV5-1,CASSLSGMTGSGYTF
TRBJ2-7,TRBV30,CAGRAGPWEQYF
TRBJ2-5,TRBV11-3,CASSLEPRVGETQYF
TRBJ1-3,TRBV27,CASSPGLLSGNTIYF
TRBJ1-2,TRBV6-5,CASSYQGARGGYTF
TRBJ1-3,TRBV7-2,CASSSGSLTGNTIYF
TRBJ2-1,TRBV9,CASSVGLAEGNEQFF
TRBJ1-2,TRBV28,CASSIRLEGYTF
TRBJ2-3,TRBV15,CATSRDLTSGGGDTQYF
TRBJ1-2,TRBV2,CASSIQDRDSGYTF